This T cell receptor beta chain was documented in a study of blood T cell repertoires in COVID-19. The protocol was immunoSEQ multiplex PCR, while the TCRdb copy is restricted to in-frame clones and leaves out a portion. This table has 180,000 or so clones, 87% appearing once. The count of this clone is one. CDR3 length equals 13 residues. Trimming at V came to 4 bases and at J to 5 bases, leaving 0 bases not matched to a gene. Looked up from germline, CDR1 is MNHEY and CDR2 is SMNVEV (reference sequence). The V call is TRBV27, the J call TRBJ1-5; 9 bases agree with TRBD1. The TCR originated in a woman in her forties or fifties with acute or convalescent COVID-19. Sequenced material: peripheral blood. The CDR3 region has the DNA TGTGCCAGCAGTTGGACAGGGGATCAGCCCCAGCATTTT. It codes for CASSWTGDQPQHF.